A single sample gave rise to the 13 T cell receptor beta chains below, sequenced in a study of blood T cell repertoires in COVID-19 (dated by TCRdb to the early 2020s). The library was obtained by the immunoSEQ multiplex PCR assay. Imported from immuneACCESS, the table was reduced by TCRdb to in-frame sequences with V and J called. These copies leave out some clones; in studies compared against another copy, an unresolved V gene accounts for under half, and the cause of the remainder is not known. The sample table holds roughly 120,000 clones, of which roughly 75% were seen once. The ten most abundant clones make up about 4.1% of the sample. Sequencing input: peripheral blood. Receptor source: a human donor in a cohort sampled during active or convalescent COVID-19.

The V and J genes are TRBV7-9 and TRBJ1-3; tentative D call: TRBD1 (5 bases). Per germline, CDR1 SEHNR and CDR2 FQNEAQ (reference sequence). Trimming shortened V by 5 bases and J by 0 bases, and 23 bases separated the two germline ends. The CDR3 has 19 amino acids. The CDR3 nucleotides read TGTGCCAGCAGCCCTTGGAGGGCAGGGCCACCCAGCTCTGGAAACACCATATATTTT. Amino acids: CASSPWRAGPPSSGNTIYF.

The rearrangement links TRBV5-1 to TRBJ2-7; 7 nucleotides align to TRBD1. CDR3 length: 13 amino acids. J lost 3 bases, V lost 3 bases, and 3 bases had no gene match. Germline V CDR1 and CDR2: SGHRS, YFSETQ. In DNA, the CDR3 is TGCGCCAGCAGCTCGACAGGGCGCTACGAGCAGTACTTC. It codes for CASSSTGRYEQYF.

This clone has just a few counts. Here the CDR3 DNA reads TGTGCCAGCAGGACACTAACAGGGTTCGAGACCCAGTACTTC. It codes for CASRTLTGFETQYF. V and J are TRBV28 and TRBJ2-5; a possible D gene is TRBD1 (6 bases). Per the germline V gene, CDR1 is MDHEN and CDR2 is SYDVKM. Trimming removed 6 bases at V and 5 bases at J, with 16 bases between. This CDR3 contains 14 residues.

V gene TRBV3-1 (or the pseudogene TRBV3-2) combines with J gene TRBJ2-5, with 10 bases matching TRBD1. This CDR3 is built from 17 residues. With 5 bases clipped from V and 2 bases from J, the junction kept 11 bases outside the gene matches. CDR1 is LGHDT and CDR2 is YNNKEL in the germline V gene (reference sequence). CDR3 nucleotide sequence: TGTGCCAGCAGCACCGGGACAGGGGCGCAGGGACAAGAGACCCAGTACTTC. Encoded protein: CASSTGTGAQGQETQYF.

This chain connects TRBV6-5 to TRBJ1-2, with 9 bases fitting TRBD1. Germline CDR1 MNHEY, CDR2 SVGAGI. This CDR3 has 14 residues. V lost 5 bases, J lost 7 bases, and 8 bases stayed unmatched. CDR3 in amino acids: CASSLLTGGGGYTF. The CDR3 nucleotides are TGTGCCAGCAGTCTTCTGACAGGGGGAGGTGGCTACACCTTC.

The chain links TRBV11-2 to TRBJ2-7; TRBD2 matches at 9 bases. CDR1 is SGHAT and CDR2 is FQNNGV in the germline V gene. V lost 2 bases to trimming and J lost 6 bases; unmatched junction nucleotides: 5. There are 14 residues in the CDR3. As DNA, the CDR3 is TGTGCCAGCAGCTTAAAACTAGCGGGTCTCGAGCAGTACTTC. It specifies CASSLKLAGLEQYF.

The chain couples TRBV4-2 to TRBJ2-7, with 12 positions matching TRBD2. The CDR3 contains 15 residues. Germline-derived CDR1 and CDR2 are LGHNA and YNFKEQ. Unmatched junction bases numbered 9, after V lost 5 bases and J lost 7 bases. CDR3 loop: CASSTRLAGVGEQYF. The CDR3 nucleotides are TGTGCCAGCAGCACCCGACTAGCGGGAGTGGGTGAGCAGTACTTC.

This clone was seen at least ten times. This chain joins TRBV5-1 and TRBJ1-1, with D possibly being TRBD1 (6 bases). The CDR3 runs 12 residues. The germline CDR1 and CDR2 sequences are SGHRS and YFSETQ. Trimming left V 4 bases short and J 5 bases short, with 9 bases between. Here the CDR3 DNA reads TGCGCCAGCAGCACCGGACAGACTGAAGCTTTCTTT. Protein product: CASSTGQTEAFF.

The V call is TRBV5-5, the J call TRBJ1-3; possibly TRBD1 for D (6 bases). The CDR3 is 15 amino acids. Per the germline V gene, CDR1 is SGHKS and CDR2 is YYEKEE (reference sequence). Trimming removed 2 bases at V and 4 bases at J, with 13 bases between. The CDR3 nucleotides read TGTGCCAGCAGCTTAGGACAGACCTACGGAAACACCATATATTTT. Translation gives CASSLGQTYGNTIYF.

The rearrangement links TRBV11-2 to TRBJ2-1; 8 bases fit TRBD1. Per the germline V gene, CDR1 is SGHAT and CDR2 is FQNNGV. The CDR3 is made up of 16 amino acids. V lost 5 bases, J lost 8 bases, and 14 bases stayed unmatched. For the CDR3, the DNA is TGTGCCAGCAGCCGTAGCGCCCAGGGGGCGAACTATGAGCAGTTCTTC. Its translation is CASSRSAQGANYEQFF.

This clone was seen more than once but under ten times. The J gene is TRBJ2-3, the V gene TRBV9, with TRBD1 matching over 7 bases. This CDR3 contains 14 residues. V shed 4 bases and J 4 bases; nucleotides not matched to a gene: 6. Germline loops: CDR1 SGDLS, CDR2 YYNGEE. The CDR3 nucleotides are TGTGCCAGCAGCCGTACAGGGGCGGCAGATACGCAGTATTTT. Translation gives CASSRTGAADTQYF.

The rearrangement links TRBV4-1 to TRBJ2-1, with TRBD2 as a possible D gene (5 bases). Germline assignment: CDR1 MGHRA and CDR2 YSYEKL. Trimming removed 0 bases at V and 0 bases at J, with 15 bases between. The CDR3 contains 18 residues. Here the CDR3 DNA reads TGCGCCAGCAGCCAAGATCCCAGACCGGGGTTCTCCTACAATGAGCAGTTCTTC. As protein: CASSQDPRPGFSYNEQFF.

The J gene is TRBJ2-5, the V gene TRBV28; D is possibly TRBD2 (6 bases). Trimming pared 4 bases from V and 4 bases from J, leaving 16 bases between. Germline CDR1 MDHEN, CDR2 SYDVKM. The CDR3 is 15 residues long. DNA for the CDR3: TGTGCCAGCAGTTCCAGGGATAGGGGAGGAGAGACCCAGTACTTC. As protein: CASSSRDRGGETQYF. The whole variable domain, remainder taken from reference TRBV28 and TRBJ2-5, is DVKVTQSSRYLVKRTGEKVFLECVQDMDHENMFWYRQDPGLGLRLIYFSYDVKMKEKGDIPEGYSVSREKKERFSLILESASTNQTSMYLCASSSRDRGGETQYFGPGTRLLVL.